Listed below are T cell receptor beta chains from one sample, sequenced in a study of T cell changes during pregnancy in multiple sclerosis. Assay used: immunoSEQ multiplex PCR; TCRdb lists only in-frame clones, some missing. Among 30,000 to 35,000 clones listed, 90% were seen once. This material consisted of CD8+ T cells from peripheral blood mononuclear cells, taken before pregnancy. Receptors originate from a female donor with multiple sclerosis, enrolled in a pregnancy study. CDR3s include the opening cysteine and the closing phenylalanine or tryptophan. D genes are given only for firm matches. Clone size is shown for a subset of rows, as once, few, many or a class of expanded clone.

j_gene | v_gene | d_gene | abundance | CDR3nt | CDR3aa
TRBJ1-1 | TRBV6-5 | NA | NA | TGTGCCAGCAGTATGACAGGTTGGGCCGCCACTGAAGCTTTCTTT | CASSMTGWAATEAFF
TRBJ1-6 | TRBV7-2 | NA | NA | TGTGCCAGCAGCTTAGCCTCACAGGGTTACTATAATTCACCCCTCCACTTT | CASSLASQGYYNSPLHF
TRBJ2-1 | TRBV19 | TRBD1 | NA | TGTGCCAGTAGTACAACGGACAGGGGATTGCACAATGAGCAGTTCTTC | CASSTTDRGLHNEQFF
TRBJ1-1 | TRBV7-9 | TRBD1 | NA | TGTGCCAGCAGCGGAAGACAGGGGTTGAACACTGAAGCTTTCTTT | CASSGRQGLNTEAFF
TRBJ2-7 | TRBV7-2 | TRBD2 | NA | TGTGCCAGCAGCTTAGGGCTAGCGGGAGGCCACGAGCAGTACTTC | CASSLGLAGGHEQYF
TRBJ2-1 | TRBV6-4 | TRBD2 | few | TGTGCCAGCAGTGACTCCCCCGGGGGGGGCTACAATGAGCAGTTCTTC | CASSDSPGGGYNEQFF
TRBJ2-5 | TRBV7-9 | TRBD1 | NA | TGTGCCAGCAGCTTAGCCGGGACAGGACCGTACCAAGAGACCCAGTACTTC | CASSLAGTGPYQETQYF
TRBJ2-3 | TRBV10-3 | NA | NA | TGTGCCATCAGTACCGGGGAAACTAGGAATACAGATACGCAGTATTTT | CAISTGETRNTDTQYF
TRBJ2-7 | TRBV2 | NA | NA | TGTGCCAGCAGCGACTCATACGAGCAGTACTTC | CASSDSYEQYF
TRBJ1-2 | TRBV7-3 | NA | NA | TGTGCCAGCAGCTTAGAGGCAGGGGATGGCTACACCTTC | CASSLEAGDGYTF
TRBJ2-1 | TRBV7-9 | TRBD2 | NA | TGTGCCAGCAGCACCCGACTAGCGGGGCGGAATGAGCAGTTCTTC | CASSTRLAGRNEQFF
TRBJ2-7 | TRBV29-1 | TRBD2 | NA | TGCAGCGTTGTCCGGGGGGAAAACTACGAGCAGTACTTC | CSVVRGENYEQYF
TRBJ2-7 | TRBV2 | TRBD1 | NA | TGTGCCAGCAGTGGGGACAGGGGGTGGTACGAGCAGTACTTC | CASSGDRGWYEQYF
TRBJ2-3 | TRBV19 | TRBD2 | few | TGTGCCAGTAGTATGGTAGCGGGAGAAGGCACAGATACGCAGTATTTT | CASSMVAGEGTDTQYF
TRBJ1-1 | TRBV11-3 | NA | once | TGTGCCAGCAGCGCCGGGGGGGGGAACACTGAAGCTTTCTTT | CASSAGGGNTEAFF
TRBJ1-3 | TRBV4-1 | NA | NA | TGCGCCAGCAGCCAGGAATACAGAAACTCTGGAAACACCATATATTTT | CASSQEYRNSGNTIYF
TRBJ2-1 | TRBV23-1 | TRBD2 | NA | TGCGCCAGCAGTCTAAGACTAGCGGGGGGGTTAAATGAGCAGTTCTTC | CASSLRLAGGLNEQFF
TRBJ1-4 | TRBV7-6 | NA | once | TGTGCCAGCGGGGCCGTCGGGTGGCCTAATGAAAAACTGTTTTTT | CASGAVGWPNEKLFF
TRBJ2-7 | TRBV5-4 | TRBD1 | NA | TGTGCCAGCAGCCAGGGGGACCGGCCTTCCTACGAGCAGTACTTC | CASSQGDRPSYEQYF
TRBJ1-1 | TRBV19 | NA | once | TGTGCCAGTAGTATAGGAGGGGGGGATGAAGCTTTCTTT | CASSIGGGDEAFF
TRBJ2-7 | TRBV27 | TRBD1 | NA | TGTGCCACCGAGGGACAGGACTCCTACGAGCAGTACTTC | CATEGQDSYEQYF
TRBJ1-2 | TRBV27 | NA | NA | TGTGCCAGCAGTTTACAGGGAAACTATGGCTACACCTTC | CASSLQGNYGYTF
TRBJ2-2 | TRBV6-4 | TRBD1 | NA | TGTGCCAGCAGTGGACAGGGGGACACCGGGGAGCTGTTTTTT | CASSGQGDTGELFF
TRBJ1-2 | TRBV30 | NA | NA | TGTGCCTGGAGGAGGAACAGGGCGGCTAACTATGGCTACACCTTC | CAWRRNRAANYGYTF
TRBJ2-7 | TRBV7-9 | TRBD2 | NA | TGTGCCAGCAGCCCCCCTAGCGGGGGGAATTCCTACGAGCAGTACTTC | CASSPPSGGNSYEQYF